A selection of T cell receptor beta chains follows, all from one sample in a study of cytomegalovirus exposure and HLA in healthy donors. The table came from immunoSEQ multiplex PCR; TCRdb's copy has only in-frame clones and leaves some out. The top ten clones hold around 1.4% of a sample with 200,000 to 250,000 clones, 65% to 90% of them seen once. The sequenced material came from PBMCs. These receptors all come from a girl aged 10 to 17 in good health and CMV-seronegative. The CDR3 runs from the conserved cysteine through the conserved F or W. Fields, in order: CDR3 protein, V gene.

CDR3: CASSPQDREWNTGELFF
V: TRBV6-4

CDR3: CASSANRQMNTEAFF
V: TRBV4-3

CDR3: CASSSDRTIEAFF
V: TRBV11-1

CDR3: CASSLAGWPYTEAFF
V: TRBV5-1

CDR3: CASSPWDRASPLHF
V: TRBV4-2

CDR3: CASGDPSTRDNLYEQYF
V: TRBV25-1

CDR3: CASILQGSGNTIYF
V: TRBV6-1

CDR3: CASSAEFIGGQKQFF
V: TRBV9

CDR3: CAGGPGASSYNEQFF
V: TRBV7-9

CDR3: CASSYRSLPYEQYF
V: TRBV5-1

CDR3: CAISDAAGTSSKRPETQYF
V: TRBV10-3

CDR3: CASISSFSDTQYF
V: TRBV5-1

CDR3: CASSLGTAYEQYF
V: TRBV11-2

CDR3: CASSLARGKGAIETQYF
V: TRBV5-6

CDR3: CASTPGQAYNEQFF
V: TRBV11-2

CDR3: CASRYTGTGGYQPQHF
V: TRBV6-5

CDR3: CASSYPQSAELFF
V: TRBV6-6

CDR3: CASSPWRTNEKLFF
V: TRBV7-9